Listed below are T cell receptor beta chains from one sample, sequenced in a study of T cell responses to AZD1222 COVID-19 vaccine. Assay: immunoSEQ multiplex PCR; the TCRdb copy retains only in-frame clones and omits some. The sample carries about 120,000 clones, approximately 85% recorded once. The sequences come from peripheral blood, collected on day 0 of MenACWY control vaccination. The receptor source for this set is an adult in good health. Each CDR3 is given without its conserved first and last residue.

j_call | v_call | cdr3_aa
TRBJ2-7 | TRBV28 | ASTRLGQTSYEQY
TRBJ2-7 | TRBV18 | ASSSTRPGRNEQY
TRBJ2-3 | TRBV6-6 | ASSPGTASTDTQY
TRBJ1-5 | TRBV19 | ASSTGRASNQPQH
TRBJ2-7 | TRBV5-1 | ASSLTGKAYEQY
TRBJ1-2 | TRBV19 | ASSIEGGGHYGYT
TRBJ1-4 | TRBV28 | ASRSRKVDSPEKLF
TRBJ1-2 | TRBV6-1 | ASSEPGQGDRGYT
TRBJ1-2 | TRBV28 | ASSLAGGVYGYT
TRBJ1-1 | TRBV5-5 | ASSFTHRNTEAF
TRBJ1-6 | TRBV6-1 | ASSESAGDSPLH
TRBJ1-4 | TRBV4-2 | ASSQIGTNEKLF